Following are 28 T cell receptor beta chains from one sample sequenced in a study of T cells in Graves' hyperthyroidism and ophthalmopathy. Amplified regions were TCR beta CDR3 sequences from RNA transcripts. The HTBI primer set drove a first-round RT-PCR of the TCR CDR3. One entry per CDR3 protein, called by TCRdb with MiXCR from the multiplex PCR reads. The sample shows a few hundred thousand distinct CDR3 sequences, roughly a sixth of them seen only once. Source material: blood. Every receptor here comes from a woman aged 18 to 35 with Graves' ophthalmopathy.

This clonotype was counted ten times or more. The gene calls are TRBV6-2 or TRBV6-3 and TRBJ2-1; a possible D gene is TRBD1 (6 bases). CDR1 and CDR2 from the germline V gene are MNHEY and SVGEGT. V lost 0 bases and J 7 bases, leaving 22 bases between the germline ends. The CDR3 is made up of 18 amino acids. CDR3 residues: CASSYSGSGVGGRNEQFF. DNA of the CDR3: TGTGCCAGCAGTTACTCAGGATCAGGGGTAGGTGGGAGAAATGAGCAGTTCTTC.

The V and J genes are TRBV28 and TRBJ2-7; 9 bases are a match to TRBD1. In germline, CDR1 is MDHEN, CDR2 SYDVKM. The junction had 9 bases not matched to a gene; V was cut back by 8 bases and J by 4 bases. The CDR3 has 14 amino acids. The CDR3 sequence is CASGYTGTGYEQYF. The CDR3 bases are TGTGCCAGCGGATATACCGGGACAGGGTACGAGCAGTACTTC.

For this clonotype: One junction end disagrees with the germline gene, perhaps due to a read error. CDR3 residues: CATSVPGLVHGGTQYF. The CDR3 nucleotides are TGTGCCACCAGTGTCCCGGGACTAGTCCACGGAGGTACGCAGTATTTT. The chain combines TRBV27 with TRBJ2-3, with 8 bases identical to TRBD2. Germline-derived CDR1 and CDR2 are MNHEY and SMNVEV (reference sequence). This CDR3 is 16 amino acids long.

In regard to this clonotype: It may be a read error: a sequence one base away is much more abundant. This sequence joins TRBV27 and TRBJ1-2, with D perhaps TRBD1 (5 bases). The ends were cut back, 4 bases at V and 2 bases at J, with 8 bases in the middle. The CDR3 has 13 amino acids. Germline CDR1 MNHEY, CDR2 SMNVEV (reference sequence). The CDR3, as DNA: TGTGCCAGCAGTTGGGCAGGGAACTATGGCTACACCTTC. Its protein product is CASSWAGNYGYTF.

This clonotype was seen ten or more times. The V call is TRBV2, the J call TRBJ2-3; 7 nucleotides match TRBD2. The J segment lost 8 bases and the V segment lost 8 bases, leaving 13 bases of the junction unmatched. The CDR3 is made up of 14 amino acids. In germline, CDR1 is SNHLY, CDR2 FYNNEI. The CDR3 here is CASGAGSPLGTQYF. As DNA, the CDR3 is TGTGCCAGCGGAGCGGGAAGTCCGCTTGGTACGCAGTATTTT.

The rearrangement links TRBV7-9 to TRBJ1-2; D is undetermined. The V gene lost 5 bases and the J gene lost 4 bases, with 11 bases spanning the gap. Germline lookup yields CDR1 SEHNR and CDR2 FQNEAQ (reference sequence). The CDR3 totals 13 residues. The CDR3 coding sequence is TGTGCCAGCAGCCCCGACTGGATCTATGGCTACACCTTC. Translating gives CASSPDWIYGYTF.

This clonotype was seen at least ten times. The chain joins TRBV11-2 to TRBJ2-1; weak D call: TRBD2 (5 bases). The germline V gene encodes CDR1 SGHAT and CDR2 FQNNGV. The CDR3 is 14 residues long. V was trimmed by 5 bases and J by 8 bases, leaving 16 bases between them. CDR3 sequence: CASSPLWESDEQFF. CDR3 DNA sequence: TGTGCCAGCAGCCCGCTTTGGGAGTCAGATGAGCAGTTCTTC. Full variable domain (remainder filled in from reference TRBV11-2 and TRBJ2-1): EAGVAQSPRYKIIEKRQSVAFWCNPISGHATLYWYQQILGQGPKLLIQFQNNGVVDDSQLPKDRFSAERLKGVDSTLKIQPAKLEDSAVYLCASSPLWESDEQFFGPGTRLTVL.

This rearrangement joins TRBV7-3 to TRBJ2-2; 15 bases align to TRBD2. Germline V CDR1 and CDR2: SGHTA, FQGTGA. CDR3 length: 19 amino acids. J lost 6 bases, V lost 5 bases, and 13 bases had no gene match. The CDR3 protein is CASSPLGGGLAGGPGELFF. CDR3 nucleotide sequence: TGTGCCAGCAGCCCCCTCGGGGGTGGACTAGCGGGAGGGCCCGGGGAGCTGTTTTTT.

This clonotype has just a few counts. The chain recombines TRBV4-1 with TRBJ2-7; perhaps TRBD2 as D (6 bases). The CDR3 consists of 13 residues. The V end was cut by 4 bases, the J end by 6 bases, with 13 bases between. CDR1 is MGHRA and CDR2 is YSYEKL in the germline V gene. Written as DNA, the CDR3 is TGCGCCAGCAGCCGAGACCTGGGGGGCGAGCAGTACTTC. Protein sequence: CASSRDLGGEQYF.

The V call is TRBV20-1, the J call TRBJ1-1; D gene ambiguous. CDR3 length equals 11 residues. Germline V gives CDR1 DFQATT, CDR2 SNEGSKA (reference sequence). The V and J ends lost 2 bases and 7 bases respectively, with 8 bases between them. This chain's CDR3 is CSARPQREAFF. The CDR3 DNA follows: TGCAGTGCTAGACCTCAGCGTGAAGCTTTCTTT.

The chain couples TRBV12-3 or TRBV12-4 to TRBJ2-3; D remains ambiguous. The CDR3 totals 10 residues. V was trimmed by 10 bases and J by 6 bases, leaving 8 bases between them. CDR3 bases: TGTGCCACCCCAGAGGATACGCAGTATTTT. The encoded protein is CATPEDTQYF.

This clonotype was seen ten or more times. This chain connects TRBV6-1 to TRBJ2-7, with D tentatively TRBD1 (6 bases). V was shortened by 6 bases and J by 3 bases, with 12 bases between the two germline ends. The CDR3 sequence is 13 residues long. Germline V gene data show CDR1 as MNHNS and CDR2 as SASEGT. The CDR3 DNA reads as TGTGCCAGCAGGGGGACATCGAGCTACGAGCAGTACTTC. Translating gives CASRGTSSYEQYF.

V and J are TRBV12-3 or TRBV12-4 and TRBJ1-2; unclear D gene. The CDR3 loop spans 19 amino acids. V was clipped by 7 bases and J by 2 bases, with 29 bases between them. The CDR3 sequence: CASTFSRTLKAESNYGYTF. CDR3 coding DNA: TGTGCCAGCACCTTTTCTCGCACCCTCAAGGCCGAATCCAACTATGGCTACACCTTC.

This clonotype was observed at least ten times. This rearrangement joins TRBV27 to TRBJ1-2; 7 bases fit TRBD1. With 2 bases clipped from V and 2 bases from J, the junction kept 14 bases outside the gene matches. From germline, CDR1 is MNHEY and CDR2 SMNVEV (reference sequence). The CDR3 has 18 residues. The CDR3 region has the DNA TGTGCCAGCAGTTTAATCTACGACAGGGTTTCCCCCAACTATGGCTACACCTTC. Amino acids: CASSLIYDRVSPNYGYTF.

This clonotype appeared many times. This chain connects TRBV20-1 to TRBJ2-3, with D perhaps matching TRBD2 (6 bases). Trimming pared 0 bases from V and 5 bases from J, leaving 15 bases between. Germline loops: CDR1 DFQATT, CDR2 SNEGSKA (reference sequence). This CDR3 spans 15 amino acids. CDR3: CSAREGRGTGDTQYF. The CDR3 DNA is TGCAGTGCTAGAGAGGGCCGGGGGACTGGAGATACGCAGTATTTT.

This clonotype came up a few times. The CDR3 loop is CASSSTLYRTPNTGELFF. The CDR3 DNA reads as TGTGCCAGCAGTTCTACGTTGTACAGAACCCCGAACACCGGGGAGCTGTTTTTT. The rearrangement joins TRBV7-9 to TRBJ2-2; the D is unclear. Germline V gene sequence: CDR1 SEHNR, CDR2 FQNEAQ (reference sequence). The CDR3 contains 18 residues. The V end lost 6 bases, the J end lost 0 bases, and 20 bases lay between the germline ends. Full variable domain (rest looked up from reference TRBV7-9 and TRBJ2-2): DTGVSQNPRHKITKRGQNVTFRCDPISEHNRLYWYRQTLGQGPEFLTYFQNEAQLEKSRLLSDRFSAERPKGSFSTLEIQRTEQGDSAMYLCASSSTLYRTPNTGELFFGEGSRLTVL.

This chain connects TRBV4-1 to TRBJ1-3, with TRBD1 as a possible D gene (6 bases). The CDR3 length is 16 residues. The germline V gene has CDR1 MGHRA and CDR2 YSYEKL. The V end lost 4 bases, the J end lost 0 bases, and 13 bases lay between the germline ends. The CDR3 DNA reads as TGCGCCAGCAGCCGAAACAGGGATATCTCTGGAAACACCATATATTTT. It is translated as CASSRNRDISGNTIYF.

In its sample, this clonotype was seen many times. The CDR3 nucleotides are TGTGCCAGCAGTTTCGGCCCAGGGGGGAATCAGCCCCAGCATTTT. It yields the protein CASSFGPGGNQPQHF. The genes are TRBV12-3 or TRBV12-4 and TRBJ1-5; 7 bases agree with TRBD1. This CDR3 has 15 residues. V dropped 3 bases and J dropped 4; count of bases not matched to a gene: 6.

With regard to this clonotype: Being one base from a much bigger clone, this may be a read error. The CDR3 ends on some other residue instead of the conserved phenylalanine or tryptophan, so this is likely a read error. The chain has TRBV9 and TRBJ2-5; tentatively, D is TRBD1 (5 bases). V lost 3 bases to trimming and J lost 5 bases, with 11 bases between them. Germline CDR1 SGDLS, CDR2 YYNGEE. The CDR3 is 13 residues long. CDR3 sequence reads: CASSGGFGETQYL. In DNA, the CDR3 is TGTGCCAGCAGCGGGGGCTTTGGGGAGACCCAGTACCTC.

The sample holds many counts of this clonotype. The chain combines TRBV28 with TRBJ1-5; 7 positions agree with TRBD1. The ends lost 2 bases at V and 0 bases at J; junction bases unmatched: 7. The CDR3 contains 17 residues. CDR1 is MDHEN and CDR2 is SYDVKM in the germline V gene. Here the CDR3 DNA reads TGTGCCAGCAGTTTACGCCAGGGGGAACTTAGCAATCAGCCCCAGCATTTT. Translated: CASSLRQGELSNQPQHF.

This clonotype was seen a handful of times. The chain combines TRBV30 with TRBJ1-2; D remains ambiguous. Germline V lookup: CDR1 GTSNPN, CDR2 SVGIG (reference sequence). This CDR3 spans 13 amino acids. Trimming removed 0 bases from V and 3 bases from J, with 8 bases in between. CDR3 sequence: CAWSVGRHYGYTF. In DNA form, the CDR3 reads TGTGCCTGGAGTGTTGGACGGCACTATGGCTACACCTTC.

Comments on this clonotype: With a much larger clone just one base away, this may be a read error. DNA for the CDR3: TGTGCCAGCAGTTCGACCCCGAACACTGAAGCTTTCTTT. Translation: CASSSTPNTEAFF. The chain recombines TRBV27 with TRBJ1-1, with D uncertain. The CDR3 is made up of 13 amino acids. Germline lookup yields CDR1 MNHEY and CDR2 SMNVEV (reference sequence). V was clipped by 4 bases and J by 1 base, with 7 bases between them.

This clonotype has at least ten counts. This chain uses TRBV12-3 or TRBV12-4 with TRBJ1-1, with D perhaps matching TRBD1 (5 bases). V lost 3 bases and J 11 bases, leaving 16 bases between the germline ends. CDR3 length equals 13 residues. Here the CDR3 reads CASSFQGLQKAFF. DNA of the CDR3: TGTGCCAGCAGTTTCCAGGGTCTGCAGAAGGCTTTCTTT.

This clonotype showed up many times. J is TRBJ2-5 and V is TRBV28, with D uncertain. Trimming removed 3 bases from V and 3 bases from J, with 17 bases in between. The germline gives CDR1 MDHEN, CDR2 SYDVKM. The CDR3 totals 16 residues. The CDR3 sequence is CASSFGSWAGEETQYF. DNA for the CDR3: TGTGCCAGCAGTTTTGGTTCTTGGGCAGGCGAAGAGACCCAGTACTTC.

This clonotype has just one count. The chain links TRBV7-3 to TRBJ2-3, with TRBD2 matching 8 bases. With V trimmed by 5 bases and J by 4 bases, 14 bases remained unmatched. The CDR3 is made up of 17 amino acids. In germline, CDR1 is SGHTA, CDR2 FQGTGA. The CDR3 reads CASSRRGLAGGADTQYF. The CDR3 coding sequence is TGTGCCAGCAGCCGTCGGGGGCTAGCGGGTGGGGCAGATACGCAGTATTTT.

This clonotype showed up many times. This rearrangement joins TRBV12-3 or TRBV12-4 to TRBJ2-1; 9 nucleotides match TRBD2. The CDR3 length is 16 residues. J gave up 3 bases and V 6 bases, and 9 bases lay outside the gene matches. For the CDR3, the DNA is TGTGCCAGCAGGCGGGAGGGGTTCCCCAACTACAATGAGCAGTTCTTC. Translation gives CASRREGFPNYNEQFF.

This clonotype was picked up many times. The chain carries TRBV11-3 and TRBJ2-7; 7 bases align to TRBD2. CDR3 length equals 17 residues. V was pared by 2 bases and J by 5 bases, with 15 bases of the junction left unmatched. Germline CDR1 and CDR2: SGHNT and YENEEA. CDR3 in amino acids: CASSLRNEMREWHEQYF. Here the CDR3 DNA reads TGTGCCAGCAGCTTAAGAAATGAAATGCGGGAGTGGCACGAGCAGTACTTC.

The J gene is TRBJ2-3, the V gene TRBV7-3, with D perhaps matching TRBD1 (6 bases). Trimming removed 2 bases at V and 2 bases at J, with 14 bases between. Germline CDR1 and CDR2: SGHTA and FQGTGA. This CDR3 comprises 16 residues. The chain's CDR3 is CASSLGDRSFTDTQYF. In nucleotides, the CDR3 is TGTGCCAGCAGCTTAGGAGACAGGTCGTTCACAGATACGCAGTATTTT.